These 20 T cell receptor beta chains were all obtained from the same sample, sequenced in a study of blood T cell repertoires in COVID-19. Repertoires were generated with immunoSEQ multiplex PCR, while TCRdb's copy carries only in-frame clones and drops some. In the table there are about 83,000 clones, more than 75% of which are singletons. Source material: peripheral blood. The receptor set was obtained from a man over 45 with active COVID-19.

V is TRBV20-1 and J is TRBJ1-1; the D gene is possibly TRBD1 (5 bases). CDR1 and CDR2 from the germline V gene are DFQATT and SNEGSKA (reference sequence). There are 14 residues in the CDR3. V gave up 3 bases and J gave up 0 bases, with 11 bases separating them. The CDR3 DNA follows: TGCAGTGCTAGTAGGGGCTCCCTGAACACTGAAGCTTTCTTT. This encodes CSASRGSLNTEAFF.

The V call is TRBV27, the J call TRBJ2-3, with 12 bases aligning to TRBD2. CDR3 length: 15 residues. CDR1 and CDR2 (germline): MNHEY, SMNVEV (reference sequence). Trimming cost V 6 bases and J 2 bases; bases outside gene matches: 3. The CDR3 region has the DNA TGTGCCAGCAGACTAGCGGGGGGCAACACAGATACGCAGTATTTT. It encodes CASRLAGGNTDTQYF.

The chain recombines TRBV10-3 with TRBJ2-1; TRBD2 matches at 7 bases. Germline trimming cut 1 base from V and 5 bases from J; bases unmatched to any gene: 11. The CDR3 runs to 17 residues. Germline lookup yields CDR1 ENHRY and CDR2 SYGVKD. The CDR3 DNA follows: TGTGCCATCAGTGAGTTGGTTTCTAGCGGTCCAGACAATGAGCAGTTCTTC. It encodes CAISELVSSGPDNEQFF.

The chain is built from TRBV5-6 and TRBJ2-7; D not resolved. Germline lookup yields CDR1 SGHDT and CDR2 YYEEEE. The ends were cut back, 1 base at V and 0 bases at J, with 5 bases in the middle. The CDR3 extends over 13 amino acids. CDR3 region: CASSLQFSYEQYF. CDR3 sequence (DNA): TGTGCCAGCAGCTTGCAGTTCTCCTACGAGCAGTACTTC.

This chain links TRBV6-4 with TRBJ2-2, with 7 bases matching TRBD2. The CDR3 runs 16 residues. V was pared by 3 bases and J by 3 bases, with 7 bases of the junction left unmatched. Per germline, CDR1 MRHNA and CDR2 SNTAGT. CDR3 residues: CASSEMASGDTGELFF. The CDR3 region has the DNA TGTGCCAGCAGTGAGATGGCTAGCGGTGACACCGGGGAGCTGTTTTTT.

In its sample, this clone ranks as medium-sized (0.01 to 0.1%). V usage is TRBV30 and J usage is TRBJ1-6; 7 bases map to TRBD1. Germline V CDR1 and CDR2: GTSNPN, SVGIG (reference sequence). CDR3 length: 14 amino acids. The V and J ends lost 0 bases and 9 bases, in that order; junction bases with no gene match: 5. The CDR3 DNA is TGTGCCTGGAGTGTACCCAGGGGGTCTTCACCCCTCCACTTT. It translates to CAWSVPRGSSPLHF. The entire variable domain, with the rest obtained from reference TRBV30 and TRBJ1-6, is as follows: SQTIHQWPATLVQPVGSPLSLECTVEGTSNPNLYWYRQAAGRGLQLLFYSVGIGQISSEVPQNLSASRPQDRQFILSSKKLLLSDSGFYLCAWSVPRGSSPLHFGNGTRLTVT.

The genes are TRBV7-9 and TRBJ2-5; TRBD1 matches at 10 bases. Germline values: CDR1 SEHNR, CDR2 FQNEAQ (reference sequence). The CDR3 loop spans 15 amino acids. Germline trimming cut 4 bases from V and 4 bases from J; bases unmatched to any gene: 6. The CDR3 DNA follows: TGTGCCAGCAGCTCCGGACAGGGGGACTCAGAGACCCAGTACTTC. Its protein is CASSSGQGDSETQYF. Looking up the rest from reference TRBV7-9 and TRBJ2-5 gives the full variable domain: DTGVSQNPRHKITKRGQNVTFRCDPISEHNRLYWYRQTLGQGPEFLTYFQNEAQLEKSRLLSDRFSAERPKGSFSTLEIQRTEQGDSAMYLCASSSGQGDSETQYFGPGTRLLVL.

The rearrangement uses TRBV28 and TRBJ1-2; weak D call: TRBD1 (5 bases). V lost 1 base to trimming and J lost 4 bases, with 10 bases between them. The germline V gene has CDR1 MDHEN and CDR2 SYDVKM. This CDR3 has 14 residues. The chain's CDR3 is CASSLFGQGYGYTF. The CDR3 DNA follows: TGTGCCAGCAGTTTATTCGGGCAGGGCTATGGCTACACCTTC.

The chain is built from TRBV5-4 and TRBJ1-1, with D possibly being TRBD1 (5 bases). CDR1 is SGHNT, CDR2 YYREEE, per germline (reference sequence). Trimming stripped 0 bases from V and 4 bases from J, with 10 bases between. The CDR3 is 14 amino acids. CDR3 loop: CASSLGAGGTEAFF. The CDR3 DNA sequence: TGTGCCAGCAGCTTGGGGGCGGGGGGCACTGAAGCTTTCTTT.

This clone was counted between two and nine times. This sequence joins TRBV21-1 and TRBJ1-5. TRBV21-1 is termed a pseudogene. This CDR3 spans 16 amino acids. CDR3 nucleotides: TGTGCCAGCAGCAAAGCGAGTTCAACCAGCAATCAGCCCCAGCATTTT. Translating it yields CASSKASSTSNQPQHF.

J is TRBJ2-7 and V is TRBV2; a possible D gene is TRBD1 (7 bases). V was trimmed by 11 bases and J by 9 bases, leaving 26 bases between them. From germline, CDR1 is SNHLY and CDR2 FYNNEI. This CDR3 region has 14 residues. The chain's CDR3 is CAGSGGTLRHGQYF. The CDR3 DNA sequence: TGTGCCGGGTCAGGGGGGACACTTCGACACGGGCAGTACTTC.

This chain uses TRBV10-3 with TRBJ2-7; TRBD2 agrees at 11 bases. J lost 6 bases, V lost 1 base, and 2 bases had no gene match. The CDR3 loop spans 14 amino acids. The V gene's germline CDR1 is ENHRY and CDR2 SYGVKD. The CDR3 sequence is CAISELAGGSEQYF. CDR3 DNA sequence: TGTGCCATCAGTGAGTTAGCGGGGGGGTCCGAGCAGTACTTC.

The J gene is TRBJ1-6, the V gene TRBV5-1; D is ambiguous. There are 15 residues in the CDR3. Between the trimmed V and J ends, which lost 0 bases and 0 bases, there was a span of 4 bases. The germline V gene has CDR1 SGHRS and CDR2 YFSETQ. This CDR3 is CASSLESSYNSPLHF. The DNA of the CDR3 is TGCGCCAGCAGCTTGGAGAGCTCCTATAATTCACCCCTCCACTTT.

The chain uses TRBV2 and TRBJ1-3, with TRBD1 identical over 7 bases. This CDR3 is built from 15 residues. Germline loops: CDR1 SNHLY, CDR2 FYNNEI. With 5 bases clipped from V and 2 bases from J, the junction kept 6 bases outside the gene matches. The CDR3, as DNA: TGTGCCAGCAGTTCTGCCAGGGGGACTGGAAACACCATATATTTT. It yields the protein CASSSARGTGNTIYF.

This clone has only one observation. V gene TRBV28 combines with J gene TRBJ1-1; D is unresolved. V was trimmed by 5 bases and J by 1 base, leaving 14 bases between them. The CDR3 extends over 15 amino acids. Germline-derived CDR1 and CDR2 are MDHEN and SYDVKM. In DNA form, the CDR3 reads TGTGCCAGCAGTATAGGAGGTGGCGGGAACACTGAAGCTTTCTTT. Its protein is CASSIGGGGNTEAFF.

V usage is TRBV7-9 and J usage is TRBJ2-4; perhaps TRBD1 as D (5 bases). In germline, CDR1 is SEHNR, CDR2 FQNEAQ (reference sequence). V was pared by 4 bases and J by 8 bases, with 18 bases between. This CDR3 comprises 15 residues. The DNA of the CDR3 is TGTGCCAGCAGCTCACAAGGCCAGGGCGGTGACATTCAGTACTTC. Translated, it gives CASSSQGQGGDIQYF.

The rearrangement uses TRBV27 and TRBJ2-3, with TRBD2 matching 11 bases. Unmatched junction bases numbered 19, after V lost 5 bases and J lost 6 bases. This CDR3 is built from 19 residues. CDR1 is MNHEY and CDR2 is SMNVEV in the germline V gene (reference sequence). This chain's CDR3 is CASSPPHPLLAGARDTQYF. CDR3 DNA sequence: TGTGCCAGCAGTCCCCCCCATCCCCTACTAGCGGGGGCCCGGGATACGCAGTATTTT.

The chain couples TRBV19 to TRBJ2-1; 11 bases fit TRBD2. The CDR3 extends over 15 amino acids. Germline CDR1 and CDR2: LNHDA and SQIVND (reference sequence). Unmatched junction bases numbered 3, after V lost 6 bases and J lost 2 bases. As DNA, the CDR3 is TGTGCCAGTAGCCGGACTAGCGGGCCCTACAATGAGCAGTTCTTC. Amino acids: CASSRTSGPYNEQFF.

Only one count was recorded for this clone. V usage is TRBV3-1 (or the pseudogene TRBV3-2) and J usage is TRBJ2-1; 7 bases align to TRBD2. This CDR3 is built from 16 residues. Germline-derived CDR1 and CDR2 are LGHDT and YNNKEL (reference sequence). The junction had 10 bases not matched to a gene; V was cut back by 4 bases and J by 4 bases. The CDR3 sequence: CASSRSGGRSYNEQFF. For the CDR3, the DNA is TGTGCCAGCAGCCGGTCGGGAGGACGTAGTTACAATGAGCAGTTCTTC.

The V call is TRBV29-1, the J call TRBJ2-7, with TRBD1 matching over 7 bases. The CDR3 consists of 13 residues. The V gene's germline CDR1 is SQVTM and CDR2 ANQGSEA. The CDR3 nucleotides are TGCAGTGCCGCAGGGGGTAAGCTTCACGAGCAGTACTTC. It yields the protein CSAAGGKLHEQYF.